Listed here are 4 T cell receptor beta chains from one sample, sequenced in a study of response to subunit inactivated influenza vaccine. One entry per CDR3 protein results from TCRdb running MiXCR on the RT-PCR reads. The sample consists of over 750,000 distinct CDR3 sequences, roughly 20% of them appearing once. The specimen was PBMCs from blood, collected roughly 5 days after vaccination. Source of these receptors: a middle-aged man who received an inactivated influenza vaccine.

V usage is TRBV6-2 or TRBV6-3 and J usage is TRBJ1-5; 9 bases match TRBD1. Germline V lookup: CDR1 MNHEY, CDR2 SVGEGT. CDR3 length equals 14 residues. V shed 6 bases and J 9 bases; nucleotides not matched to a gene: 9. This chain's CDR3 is CASSPGQGSTPQHF. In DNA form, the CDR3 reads TGTGCCAGCAGCCCGGGACAGGGATCAACGCCCCAGCATTTT.

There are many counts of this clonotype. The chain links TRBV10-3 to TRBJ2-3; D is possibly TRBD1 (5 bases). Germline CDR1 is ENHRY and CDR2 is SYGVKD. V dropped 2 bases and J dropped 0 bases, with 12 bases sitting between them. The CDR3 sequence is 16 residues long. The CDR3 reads CAISEDQGLSTDTQYF. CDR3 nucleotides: TGTGCCATCAGTGAGGACCAGGGCCTCAGCACAGATACGCAGTATTTT.

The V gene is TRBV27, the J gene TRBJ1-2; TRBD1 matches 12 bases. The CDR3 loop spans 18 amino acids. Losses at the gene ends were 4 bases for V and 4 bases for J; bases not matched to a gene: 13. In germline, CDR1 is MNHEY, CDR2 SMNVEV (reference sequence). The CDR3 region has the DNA TGTGCCAGCAGTTATGCCCCGGGACAGGGGGCGGGAAGCTATGGCTACACCTTC. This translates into CASSYAPGQGAGSYGYTF.

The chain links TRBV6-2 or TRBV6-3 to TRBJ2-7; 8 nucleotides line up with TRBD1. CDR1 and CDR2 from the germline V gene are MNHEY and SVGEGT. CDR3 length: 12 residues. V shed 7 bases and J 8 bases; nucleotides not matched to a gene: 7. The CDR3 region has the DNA TGTGCCAGCACCCAGGGGGCCAACAAGCAGTACTTC. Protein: CASTQGANKQYF.